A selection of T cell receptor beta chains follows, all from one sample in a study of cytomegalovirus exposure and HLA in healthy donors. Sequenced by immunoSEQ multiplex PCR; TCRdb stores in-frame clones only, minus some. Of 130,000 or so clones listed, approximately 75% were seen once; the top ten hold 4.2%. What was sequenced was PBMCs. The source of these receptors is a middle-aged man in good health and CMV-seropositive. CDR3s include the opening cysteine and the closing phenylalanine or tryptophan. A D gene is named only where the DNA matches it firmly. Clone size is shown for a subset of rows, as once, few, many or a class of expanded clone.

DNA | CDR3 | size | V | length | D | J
TGTGCCAGCAGTGAAATGAGGGACAGAGCCTACAATGAGCAGTTCTTC | CASSEMRDRAYNEQFF | . | TRBV6-1 | 16 | TRBD1 | TRBJ2-1
TGTGCCAGCAGCTCCGGGGGGGTGCAAGAGACCCAGTACTTC | CASSSGGVQETQYF | few | TRBV13 | 14 | TRBD2 | TRBJ2-5
TGTGCCAGCAGAGGTATGGACAGCACTGAAGCTTTCTTT | CASRGMDSTEAFF | . | TRBV6-6 | 13 | . | TRBJ1-1
TGTGCCAGCAGACCGGCCCGGGGCACCGGGGAGCTGTTTTTT | CASRPARGTGELFF | . | TRBV6-1 | 14 | . | TRBJ2-2
TGTGCCAGCAAACCCACAGGGCTGAACACTGAAGCTTTCTTT | CASKPTGLNTEAFF | . | TRBV7-9 | 14 | . | TRBJ1-1
TGTGCCAGCAGCCCGACCGCAGGGGCGACAGATACGCAGTATTTT | CASSPTAGATDTQYF | . | TRBV11-3 | 15 | . | TRBJ2-3
TGTGCCAGCTCACGAGACAGGGGTGGTCGTGGCAACACTGAAGCTTTCTTT | CASSRDRGGRGNTEAFF | . | TRBV18 | 17 | TRBD1 | TRBJ1-1
TGTGCCAGCAGCGGGACAGTAGGTTCGAACACCGGGGAGCTGTTTTTT | CASSGTVGSNTGELFF | . | TRBV9 | 16 | . | TRBJ2-2
TGTGCCAGTAGATCTGTGATCGCTGGGACTCACCAGCATTTT | CASRSVIAGTHQHF | few | TRBV19 | 14 | . | TRBJ1-5
TGTGCCAGCAGTCCCCGAGACTATCCGGTGGGCCCCAAAGGTTCTGGGGCCAACGTCCTGACTTTC | CASSPRDYPVGPKGSGANVLTF | . | TRBV27 | 22 | . | TRBJ2-6
TGTGCCAGCAGCTCGTGGACAGGTTCCACAGATACGCAGTATTTT | CASSSWTGSTDTQYF | . | TRBV5-4 | 15 | TRBD1 | TRBJ2-3
TGTGCCAGCAGCATAGAGAGGGGGCGGAGGACTGAAGCTTTCTTT | CASSIERGRRTEAFF | . | TRBV11-2 | 15 | TRBD1 | TRBJ1-1
TGTGCCAGCAGGGCGGACAGGAAAAGCACAGATACGCAGTATTTT | CASRADRKSTDTQYF | . | TRBV9 | 15 | TRBD1 | TRBJ2-3
TGTGCCAGCAGCTTAACAGGGGGCTCTGGGGCCAACGTCCTGACTTTC | CASSLTGGSGANVLTF | . | TRBV7-3 | 16 | . | TRBJ2-6
TGTGCCAGCAGCTTAATGGCAGGGCGGGGGCCTAATGAAAAACTGTTTTTT | CASSLMAGRGPNEKLFF | . | TRBV7-9 | 17 | . | TRBJ1-4
TGTGCCAGCAGTGAGATCCGGGGGGTAGGCAAAAACATTCAGTACTTC | CASSEIRGVGKNIQYF | . | TRBV2 | 16 | TRBD2 | TRBJ2-4
TGTGCCAGCAGCTGGAGCGGTCAAGAGACCCAGTACTTC | CASSWSGQETQYF | . | TRBV7-9 | 13 | . | TRBJ2-5
TGCGCCAGCAGCCAAGCTCCGAGCGGCGGGACCTACGAGCAGTACTTC | CASSQAPSGGTYEQYF | . | TRBV4-1 | 16 | . | TRBJ2-7
TGCGCCAGCAGCCCCGGGGGAGACTATGGCTACACCTTC | CASSPGGDYGYTF | . | TRBV5-1 | 13 | . | TRBJ1-2
TGTGCCAGCTCACCATGGGGCCAGGGGGACTATGGCTACACCTTC | CASSPWGQGDYGYTF | . | TRBV18 | 15 | TRBD1 | TRBJ1-2
TGTGCCAGCAGTGAAGCGCGGAGGTTGGCCGGGGAGCTGTTTTTT | CASSEARRLAGELFF | . | TRBV6-1 | 15 | . | TRBJ2-2
TGTGCCAGCGAAACTTCCGGGACTAGCGGCAAAGGAGAGCAGTACTTC | CASETSGTSGKGEQYF | . | TRBV2 | 16 | TRBD2 | TRBJ2-7
TGTGCCAGCAGCAAATCGGGACAGGGTAATTCACCCCTCCACTTT | CASSKSGQGNSPLHF | . | TRBV7-9 | 15 | TRBD1 | TRBJ1-6